These T cell receptor beta chains were read from a single sample in a study of regulatory T cells in long-lasting Graves disease. TCRdb re-called the multiplex PCR reads with MiXCR, one entry per CDR3 protein. The data hold more than 400,000 distinct CDR3 sequences, with roughly 15% observed a single time. These data were also reused for a study on T cells in Graves' hyperthyroidism and ophthalmopathy.

The sample was peripheral blood mononuclear cells (PBMCs), taken at new diagnosis, from a patient treated with antithyroid drugs. Every receptor here comes from a man aged 40-49 years with Graves disease. CDR3s include the opening cysteine and the closing phenylalanine or tryptophan. The D gene is left open where the match is weak. Size is omitted from some rows. Given values are once, few, many or a class for expanded clones.

D gene: .; CDR3 length: 12; clone size: few; V gene: TRBV24-1; J gene: TRBJ2-5; CDR3 protein: CATGTQEETQYF; CDR3 DNA: TGTGCCACCGGGACCCAGGAGGAGACCCAGTACTTC
D gene: .; CDR3 length: 14; clone size: many; V gene: TRBV5-1; J gene: TRBJ1-1; CDR3 protein: CASSLEDMNTEAFF; CDR3 DNA: TGCGCCAGCAGCTTGGAGGACATGAACACTGAAGCTTTCTTT
D gene: .; CDR3 length: 12; clone size: .; V gene: TRBV10-1; J gene: TRBJ2-2; CDR3 protein: CAKQGNTGELFF; CDR3 DNA: TGCGCCAAACAGGGGAACACCGGGGAGCTGTTTTTT
D gene: TRBD1; CDR3 length: 14; clone size: .; V gene: TRBV28; J gene: TRBJ1-4; CDR3 protein: CASSPPGRGEKLFF; CDR3 DNA: TGTGCCAGTAGTCCCCCGGGCAGGGGGGAAAAACTGTTTTTT
D gene: .; CDR3 length: 13; clone size: many; V gene: TRBV20-1; J gene: TRBJ2-3; CDR3 protein: CSARDPGTDTQYF; CDR3 DNA: TGCAGTGCTAGAGATCCAGGCACAGATACGCAGTATTTT
D gene: .; CDR3 length: 12; clone size: many; V gene: TRBV11-1; J gene: TRBJ2-7; CDR3 protein: CASSKTVYEQYF; CDR3 DNA: TGTGCCAGCAGCAAAACAGTCTACGAGCAGTACTTC
D gene: .; CDR3 length: 19; clone size: many; V gene: TRBV6-1; J gene: TRBJ2-7; CDR3 protein: CASSEFLSLSAGLSYEQYF; CDR3 DNA: TGTGCCAGCAGTGAATTCCTGTCCCTTTCTGCGGGGCTCTCCTACGAGCAGTACTTC
D gene: .; CDR3 length: 10; clone size: few; V gene: TRBV29-1; J gene: TRBJ2-2; CDR3 protein: CSVYTGELFF; CDR3 DNA: TGCAGCGTTTACACCGGGGAGCTGTTTTTT
D gene: TRBD1; CDR3 length: 16; clone size: many; V gene: TRBV7-2; J gene: TRBJ1-2; CDR3 protein: CASSLRMTGHPYGYTF; CDR3 DNA: TGTGCCAGCAGTCTACGCATGACAGGGCATCCCTATGGCTACACCTTC
D gene: .; CDR3 length: 13; clone size: few; V gene: TRBV18; J gene: TRBJ2-6; CDR3 protein: CASSVVGANVLTF; CDR3 DNA: TGTGCCAGCTCAGTAGTTGGGGCCAACGTCCTGACTTTC
D gene: TRBD1; CDR3 length: 16; clone size: .; V gene: TRBV28; J gene: TRBJ1-6; CDR3 protein: CASSPLPSGGNSPLHF; CDR3 DNA: TGTGCCAGCAGTCCGCTCCCTTCAGGGGGGAATTCACCCCTCCACTTT
D gene: .; CDR3 length: 17; clone size: few; V gene: TRBV29-1; J gene: TRBJ2-1; CDR3 protein: CSTPRETNPSNYNEQFF; CDR3 DNA: TGCAGCACGCCGCGGGAAACCAACCCCTCTAACTACAATGAGCAGTTCTTC
D gene: TRBD1; CDR3 length: 17; clone size: .; V gene: TRBV7-8; J gene: TRBJ2-5; CDR3 protein: CASSYHKGQGNQETQYF; CDR3 DNA: TGTGCCAGCAGCTACCATAAGGGACAGGGCAACCAAGAGACCCAGTACTTC
D gene: .; CDR3 length: 15; clone size: .; V gene: TRBV15; J gene: TRBJ2-7; CDR3 protein: CATSTDSGIAYEQYF; CDR3 DNA: TGTGCCACCAGCACCGATTCCGGGATTGCCTACGAGCAGTACTTC
D gene: .; CDR3 length: 12; clone size: many; V gene: TRBV12-3/TRBV12-4; J gene: TRBJ2-7; CDR3 protein: CASRLHKTEQYF; CDR3 DNA: TGTGCCAGCAGACTGCATAAAACAGAGCAGTACTTC
D gene: .; CDR3 length: 14; clone size: many; V gene: TRBV11-2; J gene: TRBJ2-7; CDR3 protein: CASSLDSRGYEQYF; CDR3 DNA: TGTGCCAGCAGCTTAGACAGCAGAGGTTACGAGCAGTACTTC
D gene: .; CDR3 length: 15; clone size: many; V gene: TRBV27; J gene: TRBJ2-7; CDR3 protein: CASTPTGQVTYEQYF; CDR3 DNA: TGTGCCAGCACTCCCACGGGGCAGGTAACCTACGAGCAGTACTTC
D gene: TRBD2; CDR3 length: 15; clone size: few; V gene: TRBV7-2; J gene: TRBJ2-1; CDR3 protein: CASSPRLAGHNEQFF; CDR3 DNA: TGTGCCAGCAGCCCCAGACTAGCGGGCCACAATGAGCAGTTCTTC
D gene: .; CDR3 length: 14; clone size: few; V gene: TRBV5-1; J gene: TRBJ1-1; CDR3 protein: CASSLLRQNTEAFF; CDR3 DNA: TGCGCCAGCAGCTTACTCCGGCAGAACACTGAAGCTTTCTTT
D gene: .; CDR3 length: 15; clone size: many; V gene: TRBV2; J gene: TRBJ1-6; CDR3 protein: CASRHPSSYNSPLHF; CDR3 DNA: TGTGCCAGCAGACACCCCAGCTCCTATAATTCACCCCTCCACTTT
D gene: TRBD1; CDR3 length: 16; clone size: few; V gene: TRBV5-6; J gene: TRBJ2-1; CDR3 protein: CAGSPIGQGGWNEQFF; CDR3 DNA: TGTGCCGGCAGCCCAATTGGACAGGGAGGATGGAATGAGCAGTTCTTC
D gene: .; CDR3 length: 15; clone size: .; V gene: TRBV4-1; J gene: TRBJ2-5; CDR3 protein: CASSQNLGEDETQYF; CDR3 DNA: TGCGCCAGCAGCCAAAATTTAGGGGAGGATGAGACCCAGTACTTC
D gene: .; CDR3 length: 14; clone size: many; V gene: TRBV28; J gene: TRBJ2-7; CDR3 protein: CASSLPKLSYEQYF; CDR3 DNA: TGTGCCAGCAGTTTACCAAAGCTTTCCTACGAGCAGTACTTC
D gene: TRBD1; CDR3 length: 15; clone size: .; V gene: TRBV5-1; J gene: TRBJ2-5; CDR3 protein: CASKKTGKSGETQYF; CDR3 DNA: TGCGCCAGCAAAAAGACAGGGAAGAGTGGAGAGACCCAGTACTTC
D gene: .; CDR3 length: 15; clone size: many; V gene: TRBV18; J gene: TRBJ1-5; CDR3 protein: CASSPTRLSNQPQHF; CDR3 DNA: TGTGCCAGCTCACCAACCCGGCTTAGCAATCAGCCCCAGCATTTT
D gene: TRBD2; CDR3 length: 13; clone size: .; V gene: TRBV6-1; J gene: TRBJ2-1; CDR3 protein: CASSPGGSNEQFF; CDR3 DNA: TGTGCCAGCAGTCCGGGGGGGTCCAATGAGCAGTTCTTC
D gene: TRBD2; CDR3 length: 15; clone size: many; V gene: TRBV5-1; J gene: TRBJ2-1; CDR3 protein: CASISGAGDYNEQFF; CDR3 DNA: TGCGCCAGCATAAGCGGGGCAGGCGATTACAATGAGCAGTTCTTC
D gene: TRBD2; CDR3 length: 15; clone size: many; V gene: TRBV7-8; J gene: TRBJ2-5; CDR3 protein: CASSSKAGGPETQYF; CDR3 DNA: TGTGCCAGCAGCTCAAAAGCGGGAGGGCCAGAGACCCAGTACTTC
D gene: .; CDR3 length: 15; clone size: many; V gene: TRBV20-1; J gene: TRBJ2-5; CDR3 protein: CSARDISASAETQYF; CDR3 DNA: TGCAGTGCTAGAGATATATCGGCTAGCGCGGAGACCCAGTACTTC
D gene: .; CDR3 length: 14; clone size: few; V gene: TRBV12-3/TRBV12-4; J gene: TRBJ1-1; CDR3 protein: CASSLAQVSAEAFF; CDR3 DNA: TGTGCCAGCAGTTTAGCGCAGGTAAGCGCTGAAGCTTTCTTT
D gene: .; CDR3 length: 13; clone size: many; V gene: TRBV12-3/TRBV12-4; J gene: TRBJ2-4; CDR3 protein: CASSLSGRNIQYF; CDR3 DNA: TGTGCCAGCAGTCTCAGTGGGCGAAACATTCAGTACTTC
D gene: TRBD2; CDR3 length: 16; clone size: many; V gene: TRBV3-1; J gene: TRBJ2-7; CDR3 protein: CASSQGGPSGSYEQYF; CDR3 DNA: TGTGCCAGCAGCCAAGGGGGCCCTAGCGGTTCCTACGAGCAGTACTTC
D gene: .; CDR3 length: 12; clone size: many; V gene: TRBV24-1; J gene: TRBJ1-2; CDR3 protein: CATSDSAGGYTF; CDR3 DNA: TGTGCCACCAGTGATTCTGCGGGAGGCTACACCTTC
D gene: TRBD2; CDR3 length: 14; clone size: few; V gene: TRBV6-1; J gene: TRBJ2-1; CDR3 protein: CATMGLAVNNEQFF; CDR3 DNA: TGTGCCACCATGGGACTAGCGGTCAACAATGAGCAGTTCTTC
D gene: .; CDR3 length: 14; clone size: .; V gene: TRBV6-1; J gene: TRBJ1-2; CDR3 protein: CASSRPADGYGYTF; CDR3 DNA: TGTGCCAGCAGTCGTCCTGCAGATGGCTATGGCTACACCTTC
D gene: TRBD2; CDR3 length: 17; clone size: many; V gene: TRBV28; J gene: TRBJ2-3; CDR3 protein: CASSPQTSGTRPDTQYF; CDR3 DNA: TGTGCCAGCAGCCCGCAGACTAGCGGGACAAGGCCAGATACGCAGTATTTT
D gene: .; CDR3 length: 12; clone size: .; V gene: TRBV30; J gene: TRBJ2-3; CDR3 protein: CAWQRYGDTQYF; CDR3 DNA: TGTGCCTGGCAAAGGTACGGAGATACGCAGTATTTT
D gene: .; CDR3 length: 12; clone size: few; V gene: TRBV20-1; J gene: TRBJ1-4; CDR3 protein: CSARTLQEKLFF; CDR3 DNA: TGCAGTGCTAGAACCTTACAGGAAAAACTGTTTTTT
D gene: TRBD1; CDR3 length: 15; clone size: .; V gene: TRBV27; J gene: TRBJ2-7; CDR3 protein: CASSPWTGFSYEQYF; CDR3 DNA: TGTGCCAGCAGTCCCTGGACAGGGTTCTCCTACGAGCAGTACTTC
D gene: .; CDR3 length: 17; clone size: many; V gene: TRBV7-2; J gene: TRBJ2-7; CDR3 protein: CASSLPPPGHRPYEQYF; CDR3 DNA: TGTGCCAGCAGCCTACCCCCACCGGGACACCGACCCTACGAGCAGTACTTC
D gene: TRBD1; CDR3 length: 17; clone size: many; V gene: TRBV13; J gene: TRBJ1-1; CDR3 protein: CASSLQRQGGRYTEAFF; CDR3 DNA: TGTGCCAGCAGCCTGCAGCGACAGGGGGGTAGGTACACTGAAGCTTTCTTT
D gene: .; CDR3 length: 15; clone size: many; V gene: TRBV10-1; J gene: TRBJ1-1; CDR3 protein: CASSPLQGWTTEAFF; CDR3 DNA: TGCGCCAGCAGTCCACTACAGGGTTGGACTACTGAAGCTTTCTTT
D gene: .; CDR3 length: 14; clone size: .; V gene: TRBV29-1; J gene: TRBJ2-3; CDR3 protein: CSVDRTSSTDTQYF; CDR3 DNA: TGCAGCGTCGACAGGACTTCTAGCACAGATACGCAGTATTTT
D gene: .; CDR3 length: 10; clone size: .; V gene: TRBV12-5; J gene: TRBJ2-1; CDR3 protein: CASGAIEQFF; CDR3 DNA: TGTGCTAGTGGGGCGATTGAGCAGTTCTTC
D gene: TRBD2; CDR3 length: 14; clone size: many; V gene: TRBV12-3/TRBV12-4; J gene: TRBJ2-5; CDR3 protein: CASSPSAGAATQYF; CDR3 DNA: TGTGCCAGCAGTCCTTCCGCGGGAGCGGCGACCCAGTACTTC
D gene: TRBD1; CDR3 length: 11; clone size: many; V gene: TRBV28; J gene: TRBJ1-1; CDR3 protein: CASSDRVGAFF; CDR3 DNA: TGTGCCAGCAGTGACAGGGTCGGGGCTTTCTTT
D gene: TRBD2; CDR3 length: 15; clone size: many; V gene: TRBV5-1; J gene: TRBJ2-7; CDR3 protein: CASSLATSGPYEQYF; CDR3 DNA: TGTGCCAGCAGCTTAGCTACTAGCGGGCCCTACGAGCAGTACTTC
D gene: .; CDR3 length: 13; clone size: few; V gene: TRBV29-1; J gene: TRBJ2-2; CDR3 protein: CSVDGHTTGELFF; CDR3 DNA: TGCAGCGTTGATGGCCATACAACCGGGGAGCTGTTTTTT
D gene: .; CDR3 length: 14; clone size: many; V gene: TRBV3-1; J gene: TRBJ1-1; CDR3 protein: CASSQGGVNTEAFF; CDR3 DNA: TGTGCCAGCAGCCAAGGGGGCGTGAACACTGAAGCTTTCTTT
D gene: .; CDR3 length: 13; clone size: few; V gene: TRBV12-3/TRBV12-4; J gene: TRBJ1-2; CDR3 protein: CASSLRRGYGYTF; CDR3 DNA: TGTGCCAGCAGTTTGCGGAGAGGGTATGGCTACACCTTC
D gene: .; CDR3 length: 14; clone size: many; V gene: TRBV2; J gene: TRBJ2-2; CDR3 protein: CASSVLVSTGELFF; CDR3 DNA: TGTGCCAGCAGTGTTCTAGTCAGCACCGGGGAGCTGTTTTTT
D gene: .; CDR3 length: 12; clone size: .; V gene: TRBV7-9; J gene: TRBJ2-7; CDR3 protein: CASSLGQAEQYF; CDR3 DNA: TGTGCCAGCAGCTTAGGTCAGGCCGAGCAGTACTTC
D gene: .; CDR3 length: 15; clone size: many; V gene: TRBV2; J gene: TRBJ2-5; CDR3 protein: CASSPSPGARETQYF; CDR3 DNA: TGTGCCAGCAGCCCCTCCCCGGGGGCCCGAGAGACCCAGTACTTC
D gene: TRBD2; CDR3 length: 16; clone size: many; V gene: TRBV24-1; J gene: TRBJ2-1; CDR3 protein: CATSDYTSGRGNEQFF; CDR3 DNA: TGTGCCACCAGTGATTACACTAGCGGGAGGGGGAATGAGCAGTTCTTC